The 32 T cell receptor beta chains listed next were all sequenced from one sample in a study of monozygotic twins with inflammatory bowel disease. TCRdb re-called the 5' RACE reads and gives one entry per CDR3 protein, without DNA. The sample spans tens of thousands of distinct CDR3 sequences; the ten largest clones claim roughly 7%. The sequencing input was blood. These receptors came from a human donor with ulcerative colitis or Crohn's disease, or a healthy co-twin of an affected twin (not recorded which).

This sequence joins TRBV4-1 and TRBJ2-3; TCRdb gives TRBD1 as the D gene, but with no DNA this cannot be confirmed. The CDR3 spans 13 residues. Germline CDR1 is MGHRA and CDR2 is YSYEKL. The CDR3 is CASRQPGTDTQYF.

The chain is built from TRBV13 and TRBJ1-3. CDR3 length equals 13 residues. Germline loops: CDR1 PRHDT, CDR2 FYEKMQ (reference sequence). The CDR3 spells CASASPGGNTIYF.

This chain links TRBV7-6 with TRBJ1-6; TCRdb gives TRBD1 as the D gene, but with no DNA this cannot be confirmed. Germline V lookup: CDR1 SGHVS, CDR2 FNYEAQ. The CDR3 is 15 amino acids. CDR3 amino acids: CASSPGHGGNSPLHF.

The rearrangement links TRBV6-5 to TRBJ1-1; TCRdb picks TRBD1, but there is no DNA to check that call. The CDR3 loop spans 17 amino acids. Germline V lookup: CDR1 MNHEY, CDR2 SVGAGI. CDR3 sequence: CASSSTEVGVRGTEAFF.

The chain recombines TRBV19 with TRBJ2-1; there is no DNA to check the TCRdb D call of TRBD1. Germline V lookup: CDR1 LNHDA, CDR2 SQIVND (reference sequence). This CDR3 spans 13 amino acids. CDR3 sequence: CASTRQSYNEQFF.

The chain employs TRBV2 and TRBJ2-1. The germline gives CDR1 SNHLY, CDR2 FYNNEI. CDR3 length equals 12 residues. This CDR3 is CASKDEDNEQFF.

The CDR3 here is CASSPPSGGGPGETQYF. The chain combines TRBV7-2 with TRBJ2-5; there is no DNA to check the TCRdb D call of TRBD2. The CDR3 contains 17 residues. Per the germline V gene, CDR1 is SGHTA and CDR2 is FQGNSA.

The chain combines TRBV20-1 with TRBJ2-7; TCRdb's D gene call, TRBD2, goes unchecked for lack of DNA. The CDR3 extends over 13 amino acids. Germline V gene lookup returns CDR1 DFQATT and CDR2 SNEGSKA (reference sequence). This CDR3 reads CSAAEGLSGEQYF.

The gene calls are TRBV5-1 and TRBJ2-6. Germline loops: CDR1 SGHRS, CDR2 YFSETQ. There are 15 residues in the CDR3. The CDR3 is CASSEETAGANVLTF.

This chain connects TRBV6-5 to TRBJ2-7; TCRdb proposes TRBD1, but this gene call is untestable without DNA. Looked up from germline, CDR1 is MNHEY and CDR2 is SVGAGI. CDR3 size: 18 residues. The chain's CDR3 is CASSYSSIEGSSPYEQYF.

The CDR3 reads CASSGLEENTEAFF. The chain carries TRBV5-6 and TRBJ1-1. Germline CDR1 reads SGHDT; CDR2 reads YYEEEE. CDR3 length equals 14 residues. Combining the CDR3 with reference TRBV5-6 and TRBJ1-1 gives the whole variable domain DAGVTQSPTHLIKTRGQQVTLRCSPKSGHDTVSWYQQALGQGPQFIFQYYEEEERQRGNFPDRFSGHQFPNYSSELNVNALLLGDSALYLCASSGLEENTEAFFGQGTRLTVV.

This chain links TRBV5-1 with TRBJ1-2. Per the germline V gene, CDR1 is SGHRS and CDR2 is YFSETQ. CDR3 size: 13 residues. The CDR3 loop is CASSLVGSYGYTF.

The chain employs TRBV20-1 and TRBJ2-7. Per germline, CDR1 DFQATT and CDR2 SNEGSKA (reference sequence). This CDR3 comprises 12 residues. The chain's CDR3 is CSARRDNYEQYF.

The CDR3 protein is CASSVLLGDTQYF. The chain uses TRBV9 and TRBJ2-3. The germline CDR1 and CDR2 sequences are SGDLS and YYNGEE. This CDR3 comprises 13 residues.

The CDR3 sequence is CASDRLAGGELFF. V is TRBV6-2 or TRBV6-3 and J is TRBJ2-2; TCRdb's D call, TRBD2, is unchecked because there is no DNA. This CDR3 region has 13 residues. Germline V gene sequence: CDR1 MNHEY, CDR2 SVGEGT.

The J gene is TRBJ2-7, the V gene TRBV5-5; absent DNA, TCRdb's TRBD2 call cannot be checked. The CDR3 has 14 residues. CDR1 is SGHKS, CDR2 YYEKEE, per germline (reference sequence). The CDR3 protein is CASTRTSGGYQQYF. The full variable domain, rest sourced from reference TRBV5-5 and TRBJ2-7, is DAGVTQSPTHLIKTRGQQVTLRCSPISGHKSVSWYQQVLGQGPQFIFQYYEKEERGRGNFPDRFSARQFPNYSSELNVNALLLGDSALYLCASTRTSGGYQQYFGPGTRLTVT.

The gene calls are TRBV19 and TRBJ1-1; with no DNA, the TCRdb D assignment of TRBD1 cannot be verified. The CDR3 extends over 13 amino acids. CDR1 is LNHDA and CDR2 is SQIVND in the germline V gene (reference sequence). The CDR3 loop reads CASRRSGITEAFF.

The chain is built from TRBV5-1 and TRBJ2-1; the TCRdb call, TRBD2, lacks DNA for checking. Germline V CDR1 and CDR2: SGHRS, YFSETQ. The length of the CDR3 is 15 residues. CDR3 region: CASSLERGALNEQFF. Full variable domain (rest looked up from reference TRBV5-1 and TRBJ2-1): KAGVTQTPRYLIKTRGQQVTLSCSPISGHRSVSWYQQTPGQGLQFLFEYFSETQRNKGNFPGRFSGRQFSNSRSEMNVSTLELGDSALYLCASSLERGALNEQFFGPGTRLTVL.

The chain employs TRBV27 and TRBJ2-1; as DNA is missing, the TRBD1 call by TCRdb cannot be tested. From germline, CDR1 is MNHEY and CDR2 SMNVEV (reference sequence). This CDR3 comprises 15 residues. The CDR3 spells CASSRGGTHYNEQFF.

The chain joins TRBV9 to TRBJ2-2. CDR3 length: 15 residues. CDR1 is SGDLS, CDR2 YYNGEE, per germline. The CDR3 loop is CASSASTFDTGELFF.

The chain combines TRBV5-1 with TRBJ2-3; without DNA, the TCRdb call of TRBD2 cannot be checked. CDR3 length: 15 residues. The germline CDR1 and CDR2 sequences are SGHRS and YFSETQ. The CDR3 spells CASSAGGGNTDTQYF.

V gene TRBV15 combines with J gene TRBJ1-1; the TCRdb call, TRBD1, lacks DNA for checking. The germline V gene encodes CDR1 LNHNV and CDR2 YYDKDF (reference sequence). There are 18 residues in the CDR3. The CDR3 protein is CATSGSDDRGYRGTEAFF.

The gene calls are TRBV3-1 and TRBJ2-1; TCRdb proposes TRBD2, but this gene call is untestable without DNA. This CDR3 is 17 amino acids long. CDR1 and CDR2 from the germline V gene are LGHDT and YNNKEL (reference sequence). CDR3 region: CASSQEGNSGANNEQFF.

The chain carries TRBV11-1 and TRBJ1-4. CDR3 length equals 19 residues. The germline gives CDR1 SGHAT, CDR2 FQDESV (reference sequence). The CDR3: CASSLVGVPTVATNEKLFF.

The V call is TRBV5-1, the J call TRBJ2-2; TCRdb's D gene call, TRBD2, goes unchecked for lack of DNA. CDR1 is SGHRS, CDR2 YFSETQ, per germline. The CDR3 consists of 16 residues. CDR3 sequence reads: CASSPNPATSPGELFF.

The V and J genes are TRBV7-8 and TRBJ2-3; without DNA, the TCRdb call of TRBD2 cannot be checked. The germline V gene encodes CDR1 SGHVS and CDR2 FQNEAQ. This CDR3 comprises 16 residues. The CDR3 is CASSLSGLAQGDTQYF.

This chain joins TRBV7-2 and TRBJ2-5; TCRdb indicates TRBD1, and absent DNA this call remains unverified. The CDR3 has 14 amino acids. CDR1 SGHTA and CDR2 FQGNSA come from the germline V gene. The CDR3: CASSLAPPGGTHYF.

The chain carries TRBV4-1 and TRBJ1-1; lacking DNA, the TRBD1 call made by TCRdb goes unchecked. The V gene's germline CDR1 is MGHRA and CDR2 YSYEKL. The CDR3 has 13 amino acids. CDR3 sequence reads: CASSQPLDRDAFF.

The J gene is TRBJ1-4, the V gene TRBV6-5; TCRdb indicates TRBD1, and absent DNA this call remains unverified. The CDR3 spans 16 residues. Germline CDR1 MNHEY, CDR2 SVGAGI. The CDR3 protein is CANSYRGDREGEKLFF.

The chain carries TRBV19 and TRBJ1-3; TCRdb's D gene call, TRBD1, goes unchecked for lack of DNA. Germline loops: CDR1 LNHDA, CDR2 SQIVND (reference sequence). The CDR3 has 14 residues. CDR3 protein: CASRLQGPGNTIYF.

The chain carries TRBV5-6 and TRBJ1-1. CDR1 is SGHDT and CDR2 is YYEEEE in the germline V gene. There are 15 residues in the CDR3. This CDR3 is CASRVVDSTNTEAFF.

The chain carries TRBV20-1 and TRBJ1-3; with no DNA, the TCRdb D assignment of TRBD1 cannot be verified. There are 14 residues in the CDR3. Germline CDR1 reads DFQATT; CDR2 reads SNEGSKA (reference sequence). The CDR3 loop is CSAPDSISGNTIYF.